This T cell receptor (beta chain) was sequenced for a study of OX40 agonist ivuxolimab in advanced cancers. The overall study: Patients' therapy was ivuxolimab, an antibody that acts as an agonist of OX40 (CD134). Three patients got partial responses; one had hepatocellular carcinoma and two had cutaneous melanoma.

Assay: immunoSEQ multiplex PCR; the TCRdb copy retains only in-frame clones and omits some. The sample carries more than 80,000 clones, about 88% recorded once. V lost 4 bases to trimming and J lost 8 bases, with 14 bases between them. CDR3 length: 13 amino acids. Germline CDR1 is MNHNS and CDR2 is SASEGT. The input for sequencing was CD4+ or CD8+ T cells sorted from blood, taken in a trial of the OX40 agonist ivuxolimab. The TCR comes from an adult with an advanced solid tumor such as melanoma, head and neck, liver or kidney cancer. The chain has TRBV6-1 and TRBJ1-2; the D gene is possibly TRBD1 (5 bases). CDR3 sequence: CASSATVLDGYTF. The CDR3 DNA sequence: TGTGCCAGCAGTGCGACAGTTTTAGACGGCTACACCTTC.